This TCR beta chain was sequenced for a study of T cells in Graves' hyperthyroidism and ophthalmopathy. Amplification yielded TCR beta CDR3 regions, with RNA transcripts as the source. First-round RT-PCR targeting the TCR CDR3 was performed with the HTBI primer set. TCRdb re-called the multiplex PCR reads through MiXCR, storing one row per CDR3 protein. The data contain approximately 300,000 distinct CDR3 sequences, about 19% of them seen just once; the ten biggest clones take up 39%. This CDR3 is 11 amino acids long. Per the germline V gene, CDR1 is KGHSH and CDR2 is LQKENI. V was clipped by 3 bases and J by 13 bases, with 12 bases between them. This clonotype was recorded many times. What it binds is not known. General observations from the study: Most thyroid clonotypes expanded above 0.001 were also detected in blood. Model predictions of ophthalmopathy came a median around 6.5 months before onset.

The sequencing input was blood. The receptor comes from a man over 45 with Graves' ophthalmopathy. The gene calls are TRBV18 and TRBJ1-1; the D gene is possibly TRBD1 (5 bases). The CDR3, as DNA: TGTGCCAGCTCACCGGGACTGTTTGGTTTCTTT. Its translation is CASSPGLFGFF. The full variable domain, in which reference TRBV18 and TRBJ1-1 provide the parts outside the CDR3, is NAGVMQNPRHLVRRRGQEARLRCSPMKGHSHVYWYRQLPEEGLKFMVYLQKENIIDESGMPKERFSAEFPKEGPSILRIQQVVRGDSAAYFCASSPGLFGFFGQGTRLTVV.